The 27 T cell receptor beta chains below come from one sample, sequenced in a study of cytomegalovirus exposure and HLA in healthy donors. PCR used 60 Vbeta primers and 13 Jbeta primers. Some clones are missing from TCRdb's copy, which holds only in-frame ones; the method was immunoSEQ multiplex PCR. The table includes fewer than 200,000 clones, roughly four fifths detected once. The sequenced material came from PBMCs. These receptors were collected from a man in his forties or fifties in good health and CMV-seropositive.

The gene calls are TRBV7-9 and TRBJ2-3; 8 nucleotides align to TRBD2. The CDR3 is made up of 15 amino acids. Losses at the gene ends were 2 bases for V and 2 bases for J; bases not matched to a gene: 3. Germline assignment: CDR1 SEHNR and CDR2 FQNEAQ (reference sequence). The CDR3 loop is CASSLTSGNTDTQYF. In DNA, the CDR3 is TGTGCCAGCAGCTTAACTAGCGGCAACACAGATACGCAGTATTTT.

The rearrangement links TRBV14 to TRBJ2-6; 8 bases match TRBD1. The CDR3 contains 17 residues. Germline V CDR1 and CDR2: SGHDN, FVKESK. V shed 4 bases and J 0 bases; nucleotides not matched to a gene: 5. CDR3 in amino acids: CASSPWTGSSGANVLTF. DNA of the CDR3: TGTGCCAGCAGCCCGTGGACAGGGAGCTCTGGGGCCAACGTCCTGACTTTC.

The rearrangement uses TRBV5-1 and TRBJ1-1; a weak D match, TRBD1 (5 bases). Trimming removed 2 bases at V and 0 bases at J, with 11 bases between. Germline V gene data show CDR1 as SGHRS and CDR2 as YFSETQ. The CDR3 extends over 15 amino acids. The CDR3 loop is CASSLDGGLNTEAFF. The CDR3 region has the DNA TGCGCCAGCAGCTTAGACGGGGGGTTGAACACTGAAGCTTTCTTT.

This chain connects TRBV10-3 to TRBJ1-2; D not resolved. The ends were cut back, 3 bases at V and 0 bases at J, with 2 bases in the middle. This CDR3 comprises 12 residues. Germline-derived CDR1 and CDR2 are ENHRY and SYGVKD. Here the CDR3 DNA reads TGTGCCATCAGTGACACTAACTATGGCTACACCTTC. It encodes CAISDTNYGYTF.

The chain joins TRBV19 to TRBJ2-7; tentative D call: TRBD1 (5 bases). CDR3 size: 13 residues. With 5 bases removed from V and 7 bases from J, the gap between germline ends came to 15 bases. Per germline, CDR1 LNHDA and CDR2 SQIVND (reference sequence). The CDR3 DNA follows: TGTGCCAGTAGTGAGACAGTCCTTCGGGAGCAGTACTTC. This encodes CASSETVLREQYF.

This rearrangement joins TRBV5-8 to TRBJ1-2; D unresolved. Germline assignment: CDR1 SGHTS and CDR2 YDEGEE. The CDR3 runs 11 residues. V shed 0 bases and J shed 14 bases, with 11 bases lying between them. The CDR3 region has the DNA TGTGCCAGCAGCTTGGGGAGGGCTAAGACCTTC. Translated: CASSLGRAKTF.

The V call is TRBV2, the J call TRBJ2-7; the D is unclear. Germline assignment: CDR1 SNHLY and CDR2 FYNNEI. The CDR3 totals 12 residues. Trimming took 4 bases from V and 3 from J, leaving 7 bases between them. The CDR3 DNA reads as TGTGCCAGCAGTGGGTCAGGCTACGAGCAGTACTTC. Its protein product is CASSGSGYEQYF.

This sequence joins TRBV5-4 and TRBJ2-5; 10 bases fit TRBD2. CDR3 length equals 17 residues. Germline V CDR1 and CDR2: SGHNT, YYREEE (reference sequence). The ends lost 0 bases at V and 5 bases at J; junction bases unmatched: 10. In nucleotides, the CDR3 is TGTGCCAGCAGCTTGGCCCGGGCTAGCGGGGGCGGGGAGACCCAGTACTTC. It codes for CASSLARASGGGETQYF.

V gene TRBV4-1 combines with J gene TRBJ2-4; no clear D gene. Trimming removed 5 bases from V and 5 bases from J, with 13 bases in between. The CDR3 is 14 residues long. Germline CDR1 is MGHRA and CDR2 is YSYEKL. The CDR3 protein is CASSSTGIENIQYF. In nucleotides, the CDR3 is TGCGCCAGCAGCTCGACTGGAATTGAAAACATTCAGTACTTC.

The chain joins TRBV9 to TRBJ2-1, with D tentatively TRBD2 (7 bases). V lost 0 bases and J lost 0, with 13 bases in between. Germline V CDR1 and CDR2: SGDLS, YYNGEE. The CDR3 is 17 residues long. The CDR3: CASSVGVGGASYNEQFF. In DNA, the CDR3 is TGTGCCAGCAGCGTAGGGGTTGGGGGGGCCTCCTACAATGAGCAGTTCTTC.

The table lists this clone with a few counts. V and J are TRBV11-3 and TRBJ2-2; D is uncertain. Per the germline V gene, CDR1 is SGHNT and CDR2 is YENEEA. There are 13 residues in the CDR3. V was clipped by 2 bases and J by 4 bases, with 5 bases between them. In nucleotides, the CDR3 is TGTGCCAGCAGCTTATACAGCACCGGGGAGCTGTTTTTT. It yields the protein CASSLYSTGELFF.

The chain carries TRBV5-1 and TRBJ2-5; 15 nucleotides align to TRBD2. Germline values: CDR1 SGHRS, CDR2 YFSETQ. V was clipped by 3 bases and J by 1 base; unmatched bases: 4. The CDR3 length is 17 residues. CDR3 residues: CASSSGLAGGVQETQYF. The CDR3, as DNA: TGCGCCAGCAGCTCGGGACTAGCGGGGGGTGTCCAAGAGACCCAGTACTTC.

CDR3 in amino acids: CAWSPTGNYGYTF. The CDR3 DNA reads TGTGCCTGGAGTCCGACAGGGAACTATGGCTACACCTTC. The chain joins TRBV30 to TRBJ1-2, with TRBD1 identical over 7 bases. This CDR3 spans 13 amino acids. Germline V gives CDR1 GTSNPN, CDR2 SVGIG (reference sequence). The trim removed 2 bases at V and 2 bases at J, leaving 2 bases unmatched.

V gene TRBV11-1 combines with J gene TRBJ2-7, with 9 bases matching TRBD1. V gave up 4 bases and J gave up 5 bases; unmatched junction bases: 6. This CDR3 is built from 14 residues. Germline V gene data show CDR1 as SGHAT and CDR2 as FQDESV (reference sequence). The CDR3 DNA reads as TGTGCCAGCAGCTCTCCGGGACAGGGAAACGAGCAGTACTTC. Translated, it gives CASSSPGQGNEQYF. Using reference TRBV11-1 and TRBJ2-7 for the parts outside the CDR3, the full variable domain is EAEVAQSPRYKITEKSQAVAFWCDPISGHATLYWYRQILGQGPELLVQFQDESVVDDSQLPKDRFSAERLKGVDSTLKIQPAELGDSAMYLCASSSPGQGNEQYFGPGTRLTVT.

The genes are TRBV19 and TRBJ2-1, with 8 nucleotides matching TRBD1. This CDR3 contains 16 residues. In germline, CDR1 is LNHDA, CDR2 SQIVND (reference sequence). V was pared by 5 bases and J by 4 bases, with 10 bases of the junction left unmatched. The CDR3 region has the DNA TGTGCCAGTAGTCGAAGCCGGGACAGGCCATACAATGAGCAGTTCTTC. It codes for CASSRSRDRPYNEQFF.

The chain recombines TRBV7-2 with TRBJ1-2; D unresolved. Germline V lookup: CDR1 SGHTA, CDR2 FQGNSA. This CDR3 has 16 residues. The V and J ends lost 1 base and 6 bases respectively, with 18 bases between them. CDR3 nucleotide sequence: TGTGCCAGCAGCTTAGATCGTCCGCGCGAGAAAGATGGCTACACCTTC. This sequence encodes CASSLDRPREKDGYTF.

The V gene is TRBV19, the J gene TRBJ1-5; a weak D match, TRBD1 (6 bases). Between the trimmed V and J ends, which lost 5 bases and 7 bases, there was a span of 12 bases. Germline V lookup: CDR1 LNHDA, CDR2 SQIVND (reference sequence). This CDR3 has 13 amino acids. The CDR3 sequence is CASSPGVQQPQHF. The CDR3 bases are TGTGCCAGTAGTCCAGGGGTTCAGCAGCCCCAGCATTTT. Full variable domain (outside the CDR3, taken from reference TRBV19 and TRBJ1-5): DGGITQSPKYLFRKEGQNVTLSCEQNLNHDAMYWYRQDPGQGLRLIYYSQIVNDFQKGDIAEGYSVSREKKESFPLTVTSAQKNPTAFYLCASSPGVQQPQHFGDGTRLSIL.

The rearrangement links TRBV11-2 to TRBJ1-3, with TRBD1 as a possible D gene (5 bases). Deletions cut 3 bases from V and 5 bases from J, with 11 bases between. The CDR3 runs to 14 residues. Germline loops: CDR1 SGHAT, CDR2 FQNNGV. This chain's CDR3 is CASSFGAGRNTIYF. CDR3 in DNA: TGTGCCAGCAGCTTTGGGGCAGGGAGAAACACCATATATTTT.

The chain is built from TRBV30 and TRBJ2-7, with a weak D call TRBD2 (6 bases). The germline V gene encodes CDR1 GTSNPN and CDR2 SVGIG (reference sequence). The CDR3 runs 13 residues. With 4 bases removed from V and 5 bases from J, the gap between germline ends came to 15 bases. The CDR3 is CAWTRLVPDEQYF. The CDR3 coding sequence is TGTGCCTGGACTAGACTAGTTCCTGACGAGCAGTACTTC.

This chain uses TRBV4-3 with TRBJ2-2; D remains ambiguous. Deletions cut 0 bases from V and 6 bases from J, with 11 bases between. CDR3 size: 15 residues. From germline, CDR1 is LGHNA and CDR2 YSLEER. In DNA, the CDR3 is TGCGCCAGCAGCCAAGATAGGCAGGTAGCCGGGGAGCTGTTTTTT. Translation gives CASSQDRQVAGELFF.

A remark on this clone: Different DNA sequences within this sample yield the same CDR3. CDR3 protein: CASSPQGGNQPQHF. DNA for the CDR3: TGTGCCAGCAGCCCACAGGGTGGTAATCAGCCCCAGCATTTT. The gene calls are TRBV7-9 and TRBJ1-5, with D possibly matching TRBD1 (6 bases). Germline CDR1 SEHNR, CDR2 FQNEAQ (reference sequence). V gave up 5 bases and J gave up 4 bases, with 12 bases separating them. There are 14 residues in the CDR3.

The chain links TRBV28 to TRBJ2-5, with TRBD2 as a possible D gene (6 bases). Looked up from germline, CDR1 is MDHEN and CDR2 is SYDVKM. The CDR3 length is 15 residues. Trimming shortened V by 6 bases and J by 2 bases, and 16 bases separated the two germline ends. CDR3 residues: CASRREGDPQETQYF. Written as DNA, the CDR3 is TGTGCCAGCAGGCGGGAAGGGGATCCACAAGAGACCCAGTACTTC.

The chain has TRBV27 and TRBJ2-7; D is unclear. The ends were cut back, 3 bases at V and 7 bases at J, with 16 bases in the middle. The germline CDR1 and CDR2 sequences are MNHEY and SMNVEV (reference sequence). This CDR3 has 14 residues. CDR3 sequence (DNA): TGTGCCAGCAGTTTCTCCACGTTTGGGCAGGAGCAGTACTTC. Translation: CASSFSTFGQEQYF.

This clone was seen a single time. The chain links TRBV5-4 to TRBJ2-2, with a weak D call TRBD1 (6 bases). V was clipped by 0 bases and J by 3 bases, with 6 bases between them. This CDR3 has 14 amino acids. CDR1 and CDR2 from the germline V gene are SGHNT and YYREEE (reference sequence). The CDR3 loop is CASSLGTDTGELFF. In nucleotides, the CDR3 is TGTGCCAGCAGCTTGGGGACAGACACCGGGGAGCTGTTTTTT.

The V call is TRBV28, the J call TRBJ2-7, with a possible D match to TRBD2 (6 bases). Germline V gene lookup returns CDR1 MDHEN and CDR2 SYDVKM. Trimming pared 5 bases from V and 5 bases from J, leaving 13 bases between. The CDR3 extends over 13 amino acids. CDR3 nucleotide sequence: TGTGCCAGCAGTGGGGAGGCCCCCCACGAGCAGTACTTC. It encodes CASSGEAPHEQYF.

The CDR3 DNA follows: TGTGCCAGTAGTTGGGGTAGCGGGAGGTTGGAGCAGTTCTTC. Translated, it gives CASSWGSGRLEQFF. V usage is TRBV19 and J usage is TRBJ2-1, with TRBD2 identical over 10 bases. Trimming removed 5 bases from V and 10 bases from J; junction bases left unmatched: 8. CDR3 length: 14 amino acids. CDR1 LNHDA and CDR2 SQIVND come from the germline V gene (reference sequence).

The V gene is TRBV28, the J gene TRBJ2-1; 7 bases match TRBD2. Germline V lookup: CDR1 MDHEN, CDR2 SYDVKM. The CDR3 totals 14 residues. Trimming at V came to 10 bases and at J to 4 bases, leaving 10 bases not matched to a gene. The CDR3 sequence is CATREGTTYNEQFF. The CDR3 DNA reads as TGTGCCACCCGCGAAGGGACTACATACAATGAGCAGTTCTTC.